The present T cell receptor beta chain was sequenced within a study of T cell repertoires in cytomegalovirus infection. Study as a whole: Shared public TCR beta signatures pointed to both CMV infection and a matching HLA type. Study findings and constraints: The ex vivo response was dominated by HLA-C-restricted CMV-specific TCR beta clonotypes.

This clonotype has a count of ten or more. Antigen unknown. TCRdb itself ran the reads through MiXCR, one entry per CDR3 protein. The sample gives around 290,000 distinct CDR3 sequences, roughly 24% of which show up once; about 15% is in the top ten. The germline CDR1 and CDR2 sequences are SEHNR and FQNEAQ (reference sequence). This CDR3 comprises 16 residues. The germline V and J ends were trimmed by 6 bases and 0 bases, with 17 bases remaining between them. The V call is TRBV7-9, the J call TRBJ1-1, with D tentatively TRBD1 (5 bases). Sequencing input: PBMCs. The receptor's source is a human donor in good health (CMV status not recorded). Some clones in this sample may be carry-over from other donors' samples. CDR3 region: CASSLVTGPMNTEAFF. The CDR3 bases are TGTGCCAGCAGTCTGGTAACAGGACCCATGAACACTGAAGCTTTCTTT.